The 31 T cell receptor beta chains below come from one sample, sequenced in a study of blood T cells in healthy people across ages. A second 7 to 11 cycle PCR used barcoded and J-beta primers. TCRdb reprocessed the 5' RACE reads with MiXCR, giving one entry per CDR3 protein. The table has about 2 million distinct CDR3 sequences, 49% seen once; the top ten hold less than 2.5%. Sequenced: blood. The receptors stem from a woman aged 40 to 55 in good health.

This sequence joins TRBV4-2 and TRBJ2-5; D may be TRBD1 or TRBD2 (5 bases each). Germline V gene lookup returns CDR1 LGHNA and CDR2 YNFKEQ. The V end lost 0 bases, the J end lost 2 bases, and 13 bases lay between the germline ends. This CDR3 comprises 16 residues. The CDR3 spells CASSQDPGAIQETQYF. The CDR3 DNA reads as TGTGCCAGCAGCCAAGATCCCGGGGCAATTCAAGAGACCCAGTACTTC.

There are a few counts of this clonotype. The rearrangement uses TRBV12-3 or TRBV12-4 and TRBJ2-7, with D hard to call. Trimming took off 3 bases at V and 3 bases at J, with 18 bases between the two ends. This CDR3 comprises 16 residues. The CDR3 DNA reads as TGTGCCAGCAGTTTGTCTGGGATAGATCCAGTCTACGAGCAGTACTTC. As protein: CASSLSGIDPVYEQYF.

This clonotype has only a few counts. V gene TRBV12-3 or TRBV12-4 combines with J gene TRBJ2-4; TRBD2 agrees at 11 bases. The CDR3 covers 13 residues. With 5 bases clipped from V and 13 bases from J, the junction kept 7 bases outside the gene matches. Here the CDR3 reads CASSALAGGAQYF. For the CDR3, the DNA is TGTGCCAGCAGTGCTCTAGCGGGGGGAGCACAGTACTTC.

This clonotype came up once. This rearrangement joins TRBV6-2 or TRBV6-3 to TRBJ2-1; 11 bases fit TRBD2. This CDR3 has 13 amino acids. Trimming at V came to 6 bases and at J to 7 bases, leaving 2 bases not matched to a gene. Germline V gives CDR1 MNHEY, CDR2 SVGEGT. The CDR3 here is CASRTSGENEQFF. The DNA of the CDR3 is TGTGCCAGCAGGACTAGCGGGGAAAATGAGCAGTTCTTC.

The chain has TRBV5-1 and TRBJ1-1, with TRBD1 identical over 8 bases. The V gene end was trimmed by 5 bases and the J gene end by 4 bases; junction bases not matched to a gene: 10. Germline V lookup: CDR1 SGHRS, CDR2 YFSETQ. The CDR3 contains 15 residues. The CDR3 sequence: CASSSRTGLATEAFF. The CDR3 DNA is TGCGCCAGCAGTTCTAGGACAGGGTTGGCCACTGAAGCTTTCTTT.

This clonotype was counted ten times or more. The chain joins TRBV7-2 to TRBJ2-5, with 13 positions matching TRBD2. CDR3 size: 15 residues. Germline CDR1 SGHTA, CDR2 FQGNSA. The V segment lost 5 bases and the J segment 2 bases; nucleotides outside the gene matches: 2. The CDR3 reads CASSGTSGVQETQYF. The CDR3 bases are TGTGCCAGCAGCGGGACTAGCGGGGTTCAAGAGACCCAGTACTTC.

The gene calls are TRBV7-2 and TRBJ1-1; D is ambiguous. The CDR3 contains 16 residues. Trimming removed 5 bases from V and 0 bases from J, with 16 bases in between. Germline V gene data show CDR1 as SGHTA and CDR2 as FQGNSA. The CDR3 region has the DNA TGTGCCAGCAGCCCAACCCGGAGGGAAATGAACACTGAAGCTTTCTTT. Its protein is CASSPTRREMNTEAFF.

V and J are TRBV15 and TRBJ2-3; a possible D gene is TRBD2 (5 bases). The CDR3 totals 15 residues. V was pared by 6 bases and J by 0 bases, with 13 bases between. Germline V lookup: CDR1 LNHNV, CDR2 YYDKDF (reference sequence). CDR3 bases: TGTGCCACCAGTCCACAGAGGACTAGCACAGATACGCAGTATTTT. This sequence encodes CATSPQRTSTDTQYF.

The rearrangement uses TRBV4-1 and TRBJ2-3, with 8 bases fitting TRBD2. The V and J ends lost 0 bases and 5 bases, in that order; junction bases with no gene match: 4. The germline V gene encodes CDR1 MGHRA and CDR2 YSYEKL. This CDR3 has 15 residues. CDR3: CASSQDDRGGDTQYF. The CDR3 DNA follows: TGCGCCAGCAGCCAAGATGACCGGGGGGGAGATACGCAGTATTTT.

The chain employs TRBV28 and TRBJ2-7, with 7 bases identical to TRBD1. The CDR3 runs 15 residues. The J segment lost 12 bases and the V segment lost 5 bases, leaving 19 bases of the junction unmatched. Per germline, CDR1 MDHEN and CDR2 SYDVKM. The CDR3 reads CASSPLGSRGTARYF. The CDR3 DNA reads TGTGCCAGCAGTCCACTCGGTAGCAGGGGGACCGCGCGGTACTTC.

The chain recombines TRBV20-1 with TRBJ2-5; 11 bases fit TRBD2. The CDR3 is made up of 16 amino acids. V shed 2 bases and J 11 bases; nucleotides not matched to a gene: 16. Germline CDR1 reads DFQATT; CDR2 reads SNEGSKA (reference sequence). CDR3 coding DNA: TGCAGTGCTAGACGACTAGCGGGGTCCCAATACAATGAGCAGTACTTC. Protein: CSARRLAGSQYNEQYF.

This chain uses TRBV6-2 or TRBV6-3 with TRBJ2-7; D may be TRBD1 or TRBD2 (6 bases each). CDR3 length: 12 residues. Germline CDR1 reads MNHEY; CDR2 reads SVGEGT. Deletions cut 5 bases from V and 5 bases from J, with 10 bases between. The CDR3 sequence is CASSRRGDEQYF. For the CDR3, the DNA is TGTGCCAGCAGTAGAAGGGGGGACGAGCAGTACTTC.

V and J are TRBV5-1 and TRBJ2-1; D is undetermined. Germline V gene data show CDR1 as SGHRS and CDR2 as YFSETQ. The length of the CDR3 is 14 residues. Trimming stripped 2 bases from V and 2 bases from J, with 8 bases between. CDR3 DNA: TGCGCCAGCAGCTTCCGGAGAGCCTACAATGAGCAGTTCTTC. Amino acid sequence: CASSFRRAYNEQFF.

This chain joins TRBV5-1 and TRBJ2-1, with TRBD2 matching 7 bases. The J call is in doubt because the DNA end fits TRBJ2-7 better. This CDR3 is 14 amino acids long. CDR1 and CDR2 (germline): SGHRS, YFSETQ. In DNA form, the CDR3 reads TGCGCCAGCAGCTTTACTAGCGCCCACAATGAGCAGTACTTC. It translates to CASSFTSAHNEQYF.

Only a few counts were recorded for this clonotype. V gene TRBV7-6 combines with J gene TRBJ2-5; D gene uncertain. In germline, CDR1 is SGHVS, CDR2 FNYEAQ. The CDR3 extends over 17 amino acids. V was shortened by 1 base and J by 4 bases, with 19 bases between the two germline ends. The CDR3 DNA reads as TGTGCCAGCAGCTTAGGGGCCTCGGTCGCGTTTCGAGAGACCCAGTACTTC. Translation: CASSLGASVAFRETQYF. Combining the CDR3 with reference TRBV7-6 and TRBJ2-5 gives the whole variable domain GAGVSQSPRYKVTKRGQDVALRCDPISGHVSLYWYRQALGQGPEFLTYFNYEAQQDKSGLPNDRFSAERPEGSISTLTIQRTEQRDSAMYRCASSLGASVAFRETQYFGPGTRLLVL.

This clonotype showed up just a few times. This chain links TRBV29-1 with TRBJ2-7; 7 nucleotides align to TRBD2. CDR3 size: 15 residues. Unmatched junction bases numbered 8, after V lost 3 bases and J lost 0 bases. Germline CDR1 SQVTM, CDR2 ANQGSEA. The DNA of the CDR3 is TGCAGCGTTGACACGCGGAGCGGGGCCTCCTACGAGCAGTACTTC. Translation: CSVDTRSGASYEQYF.

This clonotype showed up just a few times. The gene calls are TRBV23-1 and TRBJ2-5; possibly TRBD1 or TRBD2 for D (5 bases each). TRBV23-1 is identified as an open reading frame with a role that is uncertain. The CDR3 totals 17 residues. Trimming cost V 0 bases and J 5 bases, with 19 bases left between them. The CDR3 bases are TGCGCCAGCAGTCAATCCGACAGCGGCTGGGGGTCGGAGACCCAGTACTTC. Translation: CASSQSDSGWGSETQYF.

The chain couples TRBV7-2 to TRBJ2-3, with D perhaps TRBD2 (6 bases). Germline V CDR1 and CDR2: SGHTA, FQGNSA. This CDR3 is built from 18 residues. With 5 bases removed from V and 4 bases from J, the gap between germline ends came to 25 bases. CDR3 in DNA: TGTGCCAGCAGCCCCCGGCCCCCTGGCGGCGGGGAGGCAGATACGCAGTATTTT. This encodes CASSPRPPGGGEADTQYF.

V usage is TRBV2 and J usage is TRBJ2-3, with 8 bases fitting TRBD1. Germline loops: CDR1 SNHLY, CDR2 FYNNEI. The CDR3 contains 17 residues. V shed 6 bases and J 1 base; nucleotides not matched to a gene: 12. The CDR3 bases are TGTGCCAGCAGAAGTCGGGGTCGGACAGGGCGCACAGATACGCAGTATTTT. Protein: CASRSRGRTGRTDTQYF.

Note on this clonotype: One base away lies a much larger clone, so this may be a sequencing read error. V usage is TRBV9 and J usage is TRBJ2-7, with TRBD2 matching over 7 bases. The DNA end is more similar to TRBJ2-5, so the J call may be wrong. Germline lookup yields CDR1 SGDLS and CDR2 YYNGEE. This CDR3 comprises 14 residues. CDR3 sequence (DNA): TGTGTCAGCAGCGCGAGCGGGACCCAAGAGACCCAGTACTTC. It specifies CVSSASGTQETQYF.

The chain is built from TRBV5-1 and TRBJ1-2; D is uncertain. Per germline, CDR1 SGHRS and CDR2 YFSETQ. Trimming shortened V by 0 bases and J by 1 base, and 7 bases separated the two germline ends. The CDR3 runs to 14 residues. This CDR3 reads CASSLEPSNYGYTF. The CDR3 DNA is TGCGCCAGCAGCTTGGAACCCAGTAACTATGGCTACACCTTC.

V gene TRBV4-1 combines with J gene TRBJ1-4; D remains unclear. Trimming removed 3 bases at V and 0 bases at J, with 11 bases between. This CDR3 is built from 16 residues. Germline V lookup: CDR1 MGHRA, CDR2 YSYEKL. CDR3 amino acids: CASSQGYVATNEKLFF. Here the CDR3 DNA reads TGCGCCAGCAGCCAGGGATACGTAGCAACTAATGAAAAACTGTTTTTT.

This chain links TRBV4-3 with TRBJ2-3; TRBD2 might be the D (6 bases). CDR3 length: 15 residues. V was pared by 0 bases and J by 4 bases, with 11 bases between. The germline V gene encodes CDR1 LGHNA and CDR2 YSLEER. CDR3 nucleotides: TGCGCCAGCAGCCAAGATCTCGGGGGTCCAGATACGCAGTATTTT. Its protein product is CASSQDLGGPDTQYF.

The J gene is TRBJ2-7, the V gene TRBV9, with a possible D match to TRBD2 (5 bases). Germline V gene sequence: CDR1 SGDLS, CDR2 YYNGEE. This CDR3 has 16 amino acids. Trimming removed 4 bases from V and 2 bases from J, with 19 bases in between. CDR3 protein: CASSPRELTLTYEQYF. In DNA, the CDR3 is TGTGCCAGCAGCCCCCGGGAATTGACACTCACCTACGAGCAGTACTTC.

The gene calls are TRBV4-3 and TRBJ1-1; a possible D gene is TRBD1 (5 bases). V lost 3 bases to trimming and J lost 6 bases, with 14 bases between them. CDR1 and CDR2 from the germline V gene are LGHNA and YSLEER. This CDR3 region has 14 residues. The CDR3 spells CASSQGSMGAEAFF. The CDR3 region has the DNA TGCGCCAGCAGCCAGGGATCTATGGGGGCTGAAGCTTTCTTT.

This clonotype was seen a handful of times. The chain carries TRBV10-3 and TRBJ2-7; D gene uncertain. The CDR3 contains 11 residues. In germline, CDR1 is ENHRY, CDR2 SYGVKD. Trimming stripped 6 bases from V and 3 bases from J, with 6 bases between. CDR3 amino acids: CAIRGNYEQYF. The CDR3 DNA follows: TGTGCCATCAGGGGGAACTACGAGCAGTACTTC.

This rearrangement joins TRBV3-1 to TRBJ1-1; D call uncertain. The CDR3 runs to 13 residues. Trimming removed 1 base at V and 4 bases at J, with 7 bases between. Per the germline V gene, CDR1 is LGHDT and CDR2 is YNNKEL (reference sequence). CDR3 protein: CASSQVSTTEAFF. In DNA, the CDR3 is TGTGCCAGCAGCCAAGTAAGTACCACTGAAGCTTTCTTT.

The V gene is TRBV27, the J gene TRBJ1-1; weak D call: TRBD1 (5 bases). Trimming stripped 2 bases from V and 1 base from J, with 8 bases between. CDR1 is MNHEY, CDR2 SMNVEV, per germline (reference sequence). The CDR3 length is 14 residues. The chain's CDR3 is CASSLQGWNTEAFF. CDR3 bases: TGTGCCAGCAGTTTACAGGGCTGGAACACTGAAGCTTTCTTT.

This clonotype was seen at least ten times. This chain joins TRBV20-1 and TRBJ2-7, with TRBD2 matching over 8 bases. V was clipped by 0 bases and J by 2 bases; unmatched bases: 6. This CDR3 is built from 15 residues. The V gene's germline CDR1 is DFQATT and CDR2 SNEGSKA (reference sequence). Here the CDR3 DNA reads TGCAGTGCTAGAGATATCCAGCGGGGGCCCTACGAGCAGTACTTC. It is translated as CSARDIQRGPYEQYF.

J is TRBJ2-5 and V is TRBV11-2, with TRBD2 matching over 9 bases. The J call may be incorrect, as the DNA end agrees better with TRBJ2-7. The CDR3 runs to 15 residues. Germline loops: CDR1 SGHAT, CDR2 FQNNGV. The CDR3 nucleotides are TGTGCCAGCAGCTTCGTGACTAGCGGACACTACGAGCAGTACTTC. Its protein product is CASSFVTSGHYEQYF.

A few counts support this clonotype. This chain joins TRBV4-3 and TRBJ1-2; D may be TRBD1 (5 bases). The CDR3 extends over 15 amino acids. Trimming stripped 0 bases from V and 7 bases from J, with 15 bases between. CDR1 and CDR2 (germline): LGHNA, YSLEER. CDR3 nucleotide sequence: TGCGCCAGCAGCCAAGATGAGAGGGGCGCTAGTGGCTACACCTTC. Translated: CASSQDERGASGYTF.